Below are 8 T cell receptor beta chains sequenced from a single sample in a study of blood T cell repertoires in COVID-19. The table came from immunoSEQ multiplex PCR; TCRdb's copy has only in-frame clones and leaves some out. The sample holds 130,000 or so clones; 88% are singletons and the top ten take roughly 2.5%. Specimen: peripheral blood. These receptors all come from a human donor with COVID-19, enrolled during active disease. The donor label of this sample is uncertain.

The rearrangement joins TRBV5-1 to TRBJ2-3; possibly TRBD2 for D (6 bases). Per germline, CDR1 SGHRS and CDR2 YFSETQ. The CDR3 is made up of 14 amino acids. The V end was cut by 4 bases, the J end by 0 bases, with 9 bases between. For the CDR3, the DNA is TGCGCCAGCAGCGGAGGGCCAAGCACAGATACGCAGTATTTT. This codes for CASSGGPSTDTQYF.

The rearrangement links TRBV13 to TRBJ2-2; 7 nucleotides agree with TRBD2. The CDR3 totals 16 residues. CDR1 and CDR2 (germline): PRHDT, FYEKMQ (reference sequence). V lost 0 bases to trimming and J lost 3 bases; unmatched junction nucleotides: 4. The CDR3 is CASSLGLGGYTGELFF. DNA for the CDR3: TGTGCCAGCAGCTTAGGCCTCGGGGGGTACACCGGGGAGCTGTTTTTT. Full variable domain (rest looked up from reference TRBV13 and TRBJ2-2): AAGVIQSPRHLIKEKRETATLKCYPIPRHDTVYWYQQGPGQDPQFLISFYEKMQSDKGSIPDRFSAQQFSDYHSELNMSSLELGDSALYFCASSLGLGGYTGELFFGEGSRLTVL.

J is TRBJ1-5 and V is TRBV6-2 or TRBV6-3; 7 positions agree with TRBD1. Germline V CDR1 and CDR2: MNHEY, SVGEGT. The junction had 6 bases not matched to a gene; V was cut back by 7 bases and J by 0 bases. The CDR3 totals 15 residues. The chain's CDR3 is CASIPTGNSNQPQHF. CDR3 in DNA: TGTGCCAGCATCCCGACAGGGAATAGCAATCAGCCCCAGCATTTT.

This clone was detected a few times. The V call is TRBV5-1, the J call TRBJ1-1, with TRBD1 matching over 11 bases. V was clipped by 3 bases and J by 4 bases; unmatched bases: 2. The V gene's germline CDR1 is SGHRS and CDR2 YFSETQ. The CDR3 has 14 residues. As DNA, the CDR3 is TGCGCCAGCAGCTCCGGGACAGGGGGCACTGAAGCTTTCTTT. This encodes CASSSGTGGTEAFF.

V gene TRBV11-2 combines with J gene TRBJ2-5, with 8 bases identical to TRBD1. CDR1 and CDR2 from the germline V gene are SGHAT and FQNNGV. J lost 5 bases, V lost 1 base, and 3 bases had no gene match. This CDR3 has 14 residues. The CDR3 coding sequence is TGTGCCAGCAGCTTAGGGACAGGGAGCGAGACCCAGTACTTC. Its translation is CASSLGTGSETQYF.

The chain combines TRBV10-3 with TRBJ2-3, with TRBD2 identical over 10 bases. The CDR3 consists of 17 residues. The germline CDR1 and CDR2 sequences are ENHRY and SYGVKD. V dropped 0 bases and J dropped 4; count of bases not matched to a gene: 7. CDR3: CAISESTASGSADTQYF. The CDR3, as DNA: TGTGCCATCAGTGAGTCGACGGCTAGCGGGAGCGCAGATACGCAGTATTTT.

The V and J genes are TRBV18 and TRBJ1-1, with 8 bases fitting TRBD1. J was trimmed by 0 bases and V by 3 bases; bases with no gene match: 12. The CDR3 sequence is 18 residues long. Germline V gene sequence: CDR1 KGHSH, CDR2 LQKENI. CDR3 coding DNA: TGTGCCAGCTCACCCGGGCAGGGGGCTTTGTCCATGAACACTGAAGCTTTCTTT. Translated, it gives CASSPGQGALSMNTEAFF.

This rearrangement joins TRBV7-9 to TRBJ2-6, with D tentatively TRBD1 (5 bases). The CDR3 runs 18 residues. Germline V lookup: CDR1 SEHNR, CDR2 FQNEAQ (reference sequence). V was clipped by 4 bases and J by 0 bases, with 16 bases between them. As DNA, the CDR3 is TGTGCCAGCAGCTCCCAGACAGCGCCGGACTCTGGGGCCAACGTCCTGACTTTC. Its translation is CASSSQTAPDSGANVLTF.